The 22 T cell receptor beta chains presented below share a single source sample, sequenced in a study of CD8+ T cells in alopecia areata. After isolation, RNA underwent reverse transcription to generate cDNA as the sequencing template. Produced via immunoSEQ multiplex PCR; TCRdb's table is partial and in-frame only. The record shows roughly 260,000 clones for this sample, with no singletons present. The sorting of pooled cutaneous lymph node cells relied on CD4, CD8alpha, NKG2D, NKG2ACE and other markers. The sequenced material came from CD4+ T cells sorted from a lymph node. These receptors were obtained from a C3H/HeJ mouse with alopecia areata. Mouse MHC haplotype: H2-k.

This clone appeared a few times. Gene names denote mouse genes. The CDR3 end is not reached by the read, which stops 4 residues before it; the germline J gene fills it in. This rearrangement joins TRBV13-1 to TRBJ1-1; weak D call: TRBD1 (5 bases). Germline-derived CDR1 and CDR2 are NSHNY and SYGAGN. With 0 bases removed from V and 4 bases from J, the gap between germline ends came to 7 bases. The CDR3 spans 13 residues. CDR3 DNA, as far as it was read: TGTGCCAGCAGTGATGCCGACAGCACA. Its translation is CASSDADST. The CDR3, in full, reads CASSDADSTEVFF.

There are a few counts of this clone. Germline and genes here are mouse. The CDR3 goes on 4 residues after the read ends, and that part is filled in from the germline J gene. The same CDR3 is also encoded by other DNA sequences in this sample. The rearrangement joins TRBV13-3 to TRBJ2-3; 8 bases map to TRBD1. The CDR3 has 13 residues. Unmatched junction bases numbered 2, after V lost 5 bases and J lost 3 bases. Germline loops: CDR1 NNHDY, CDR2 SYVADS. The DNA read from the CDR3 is TGTGCCAGCAGAAGACAGGGGGCAGAA. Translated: CASRRQGAE. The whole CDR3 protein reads CASRRQGAETLYF.

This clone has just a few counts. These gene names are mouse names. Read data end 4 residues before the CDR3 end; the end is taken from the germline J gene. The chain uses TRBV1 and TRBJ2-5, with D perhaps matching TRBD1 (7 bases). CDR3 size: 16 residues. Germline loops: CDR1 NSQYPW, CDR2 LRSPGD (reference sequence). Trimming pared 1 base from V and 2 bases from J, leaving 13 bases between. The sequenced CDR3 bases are TGCACCTGCAGTGCAGCAGGGGGGAGGGGCCAAGAC. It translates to CTCSAAGGRGQD. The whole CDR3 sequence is CTCSAAGGRGQDTQYF. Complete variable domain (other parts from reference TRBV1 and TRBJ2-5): VTLLEQNPRWRLVPRGQAVNLRCILKNSQYPWMSWYQQDLQKQLQWLFTLRSPGDKEVKSLPGADYLATRVTDTELRLQVANMSQGRTLYCTCSAAGGRGQDTQYFGPGTRLLVL.

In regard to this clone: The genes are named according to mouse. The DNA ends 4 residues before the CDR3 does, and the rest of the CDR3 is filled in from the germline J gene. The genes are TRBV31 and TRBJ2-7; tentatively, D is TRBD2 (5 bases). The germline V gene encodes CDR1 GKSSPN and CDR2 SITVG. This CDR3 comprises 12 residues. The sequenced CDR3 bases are TGTGCCTGGAGTACCCTGGGATAT. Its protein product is CAWSTLGY. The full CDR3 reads CAWSTLGYEQYF.

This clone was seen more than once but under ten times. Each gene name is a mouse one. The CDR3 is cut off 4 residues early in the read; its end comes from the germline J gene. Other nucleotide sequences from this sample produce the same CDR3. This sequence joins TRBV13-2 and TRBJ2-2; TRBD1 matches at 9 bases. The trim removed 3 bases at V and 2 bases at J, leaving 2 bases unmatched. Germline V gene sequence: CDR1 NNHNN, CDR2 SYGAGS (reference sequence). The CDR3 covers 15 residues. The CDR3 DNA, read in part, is TGTGCCAGCGGTGGTGACAGGGGGAACACCGGG. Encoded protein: CASGGDRGNTG. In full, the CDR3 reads CASGGDRGNTGQLYF.

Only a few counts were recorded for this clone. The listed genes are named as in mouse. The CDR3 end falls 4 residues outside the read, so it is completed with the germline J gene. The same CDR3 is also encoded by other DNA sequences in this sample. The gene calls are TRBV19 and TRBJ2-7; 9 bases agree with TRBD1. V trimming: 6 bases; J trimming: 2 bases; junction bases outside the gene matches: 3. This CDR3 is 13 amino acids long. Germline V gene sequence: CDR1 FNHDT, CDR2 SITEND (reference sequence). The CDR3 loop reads CASTTGGAYEQYF. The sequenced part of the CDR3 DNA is TGTGCCAGCACCACAGGGGGCGCCTAT.

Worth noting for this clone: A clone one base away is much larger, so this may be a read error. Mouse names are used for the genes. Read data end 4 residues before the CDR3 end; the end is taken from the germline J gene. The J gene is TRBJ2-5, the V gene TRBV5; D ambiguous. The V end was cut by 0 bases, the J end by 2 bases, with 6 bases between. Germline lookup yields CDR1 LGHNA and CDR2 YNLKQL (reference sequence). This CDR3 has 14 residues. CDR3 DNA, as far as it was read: TGTGCCAGCAGCCAAGACAGGACCCAAGAC. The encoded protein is CASSQDRTQD. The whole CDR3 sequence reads CASSQDRTQDTQYF.

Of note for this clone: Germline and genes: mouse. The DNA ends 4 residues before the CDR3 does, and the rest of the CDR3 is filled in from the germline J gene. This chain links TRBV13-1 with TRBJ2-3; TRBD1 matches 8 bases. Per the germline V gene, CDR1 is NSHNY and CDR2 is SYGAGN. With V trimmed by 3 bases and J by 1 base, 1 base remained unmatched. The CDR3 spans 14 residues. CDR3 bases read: TGTGCCAGCAGTGTGGACAGGGGTGCAGAA. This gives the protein CASSVDRGAE. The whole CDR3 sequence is CASSVDRGAETLYF.

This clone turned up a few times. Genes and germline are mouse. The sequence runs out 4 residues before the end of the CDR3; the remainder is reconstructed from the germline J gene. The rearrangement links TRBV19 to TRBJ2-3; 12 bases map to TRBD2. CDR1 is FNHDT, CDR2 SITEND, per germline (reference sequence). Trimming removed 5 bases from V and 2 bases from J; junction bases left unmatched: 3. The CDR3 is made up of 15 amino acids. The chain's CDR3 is CASRGTGGLAETLYF. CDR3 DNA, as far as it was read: TGTGCCAGCAGGGGGACTGGGGGGCTTGCAGAA.

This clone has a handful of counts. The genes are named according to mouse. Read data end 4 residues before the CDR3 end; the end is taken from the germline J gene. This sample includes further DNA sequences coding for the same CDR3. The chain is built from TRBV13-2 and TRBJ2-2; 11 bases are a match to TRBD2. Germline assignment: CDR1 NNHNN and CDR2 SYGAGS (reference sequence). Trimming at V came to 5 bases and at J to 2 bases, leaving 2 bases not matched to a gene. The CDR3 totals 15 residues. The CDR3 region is CASGGTGGNTGQLYF. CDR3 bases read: TGTGCCAGCGGCGGGACTGGGGGCAACACCGGG.

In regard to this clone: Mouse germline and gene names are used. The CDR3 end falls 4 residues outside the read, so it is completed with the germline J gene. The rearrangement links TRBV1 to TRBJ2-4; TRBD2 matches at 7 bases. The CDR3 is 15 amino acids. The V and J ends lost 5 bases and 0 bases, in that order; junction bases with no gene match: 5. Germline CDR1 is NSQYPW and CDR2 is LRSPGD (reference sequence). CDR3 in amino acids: CTCSRLGASQNTLYF. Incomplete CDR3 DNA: TGCACCTGCAGTCGACTGGGAGCTAGTCAAAAC. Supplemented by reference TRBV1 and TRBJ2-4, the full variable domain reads VTLLEQNPRWRLVPRGQAVNLRCILKNSQYPWMSWYQQDLQKQLQWLFTLRSPGDKEVKSLPGADYLATRVTDTELRLQVANMSQGRTLYCTCSRLGASQNTLYFGAGTRLSVL.

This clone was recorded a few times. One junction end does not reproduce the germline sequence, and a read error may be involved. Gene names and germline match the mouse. CDR3 DNA, as far as it was read: TGTGCCGGCAGCCAAGATTGGGGAAAAGGAGAC. Translated: CAGSQDWGKGD. In full, the CDR3 is CAGSQDWGKGDTQYF. This sequence joins TRBV5 and TRBJ2-5; a weak D match, TRBD2 (5 bases). The missing CDR3 end, 4 residues past where the read stops, is filled in from the germline J gene. This CDR3 comprises 15 residues. In germline, CDR1 is LGHNA, CDR2 YNLKQL (reference sequence).

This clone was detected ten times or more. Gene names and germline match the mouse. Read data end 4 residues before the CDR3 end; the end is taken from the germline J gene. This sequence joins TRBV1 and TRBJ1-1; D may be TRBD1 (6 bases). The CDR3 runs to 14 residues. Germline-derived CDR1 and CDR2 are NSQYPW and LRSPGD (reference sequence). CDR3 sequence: CTCSADAGAAEVFF. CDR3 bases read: TGCACCTGCAGTGCAGATGCAGGGGCGGCA.

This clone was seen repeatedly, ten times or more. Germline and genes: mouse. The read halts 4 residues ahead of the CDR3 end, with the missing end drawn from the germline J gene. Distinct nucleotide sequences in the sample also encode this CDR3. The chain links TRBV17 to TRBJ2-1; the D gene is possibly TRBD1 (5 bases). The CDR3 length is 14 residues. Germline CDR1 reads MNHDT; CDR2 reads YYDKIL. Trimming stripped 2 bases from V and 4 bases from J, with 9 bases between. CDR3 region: CASSRQGGYAEQFF. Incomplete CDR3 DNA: TGTGCTAGCAGTAGACAGGGAGGATATGCT.

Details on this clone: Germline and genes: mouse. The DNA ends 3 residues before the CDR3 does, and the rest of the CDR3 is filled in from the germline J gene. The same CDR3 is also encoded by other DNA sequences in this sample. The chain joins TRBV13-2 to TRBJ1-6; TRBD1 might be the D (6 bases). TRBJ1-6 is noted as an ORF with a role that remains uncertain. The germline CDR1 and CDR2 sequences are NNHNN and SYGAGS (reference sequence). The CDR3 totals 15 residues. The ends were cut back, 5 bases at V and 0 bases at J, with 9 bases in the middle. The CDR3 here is CASGVRGSYNSPLYF. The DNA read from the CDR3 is TGTGCCAGCGGGGTCAGGGGTTCCTATAATTCGCCC.

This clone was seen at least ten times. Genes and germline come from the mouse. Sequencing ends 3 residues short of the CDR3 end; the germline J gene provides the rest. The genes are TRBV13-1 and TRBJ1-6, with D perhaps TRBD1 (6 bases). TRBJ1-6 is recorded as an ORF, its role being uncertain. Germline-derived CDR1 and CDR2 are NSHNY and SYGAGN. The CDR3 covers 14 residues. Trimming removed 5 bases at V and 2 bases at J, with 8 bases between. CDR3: CASSRDTYNSPLYF. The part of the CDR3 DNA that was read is TGTGCCAGCAGCCGGGACACCTATAATTCGCCC.

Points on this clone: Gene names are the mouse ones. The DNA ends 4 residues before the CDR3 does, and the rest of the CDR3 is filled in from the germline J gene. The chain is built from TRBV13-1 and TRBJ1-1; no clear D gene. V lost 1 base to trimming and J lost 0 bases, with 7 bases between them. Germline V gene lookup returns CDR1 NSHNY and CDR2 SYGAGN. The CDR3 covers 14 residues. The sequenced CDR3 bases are TGTGCCAGCAGTGATTCCCAGACAAACACA. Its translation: CASSDSQTNT. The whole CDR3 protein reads CASSDSQTNTEVFF.

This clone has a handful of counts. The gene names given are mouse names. The CDR3 bases that were read are TGTGCCAGCAGTGACAGGGGGCCGGATAATTCGCCC. It specifies CASSDRGPDNSP. The full CDR3 protein reads CASSDRGPDNSPLYF. The chain joins TRBV13-1 to TRBJ1-6, with 8 nucleotides matching TRBD1. The read terminates 3 residues ahead of where the CDR3 ends, so the germline J gene completes it. TRBJ1-6 is an ORF, and what it does is uncertain. Per germline, CDR1 NSHNY and CDR2 SYGAGN. V lost 2 bases to trimming and J lost 5 bases; unmatched junction nucleotides: 3. This CDR3 has 15 amino acids.

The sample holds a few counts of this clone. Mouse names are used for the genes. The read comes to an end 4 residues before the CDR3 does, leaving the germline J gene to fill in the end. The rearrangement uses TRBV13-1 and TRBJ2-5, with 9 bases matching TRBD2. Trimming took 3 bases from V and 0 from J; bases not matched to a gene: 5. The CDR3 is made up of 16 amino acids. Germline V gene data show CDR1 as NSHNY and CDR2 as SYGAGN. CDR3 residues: CASSGRLGDNQDTQYF. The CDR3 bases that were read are TGTGCCAGCAGTGGGCGACTGGGGGATAACCAAGAC.

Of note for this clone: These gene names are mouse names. The DNA read from the CDR3 is TGCACCTGCAGTGCACAGGGGGCCGATGCT. Translation: CTCSAQGADA. The whole CDR3 reads CTCSAQGADAEQFF. The chain employs TRBV1 and TRBJ2-1; 8 bases line up with TRBD1. The read is 4 residues too short to cover the CDR3 end, so that end is filled in from the germline J gene. Trimming took 2 bases from V and 5 from J; bases not matched to a gene: 2. Germline CDR1 and CDR2: NSQYPW and LRSPGD (reference sequence). The CDR3 is 14 residues long.

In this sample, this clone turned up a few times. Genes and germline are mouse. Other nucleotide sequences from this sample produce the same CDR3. Incomplete CDR3 DNA: TGTGCCAGCAGTCGACAGGGCGGGAACACCGGG. Residues: CASSRQGGNTG. The full-length CDR3 reads as CASSRQGGNTGQLYF. The chain couples TRBV19 to TRBJ2-2, with TRBD1 matching over 7 bases. The read is 4 residues too short to cover the CDR3 end, so that end is filled in from the germline J gene. Per the germline V gene, CDR1 is FNHDT and CDR2 is SITEND (reference sequence). This CDR3 is built from 15 residues. V was pared by 4 bases and J by 2 bases, with 5 bases of the junction left unmatched. The full variable domain, in which reference TRBV19 and TRBJ2-2 provide the parts outside the CDR3, is GGIITQTPKFLIGQEGQKLTLKCQQNFNHDTMYWYRQDSGKGLRLIYYSITENDLQKGDLSEGYDASREKKSSFSLTVTSAQKNEMAVFLCASSRQGGNTGQLYFGEGSKLTVL.

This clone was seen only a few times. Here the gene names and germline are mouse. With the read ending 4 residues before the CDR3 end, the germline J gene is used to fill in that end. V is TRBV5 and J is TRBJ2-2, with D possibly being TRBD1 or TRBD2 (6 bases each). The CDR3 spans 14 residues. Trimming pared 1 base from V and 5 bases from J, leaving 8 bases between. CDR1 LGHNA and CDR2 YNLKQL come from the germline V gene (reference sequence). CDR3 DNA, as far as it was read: TGTGCCAGCAGCCAAGGGGGGCAGACCGGG. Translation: CASSQGGQTG. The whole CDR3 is CASSQGGQTGQLYF.